Listed below are T cell receptor beta chains from one sample, sequenced in a study of tumour-infiltrating T cells in Burkitt lymphoma. Clones were read by immunoSEQ multiplex PCR, and TCRdb kept only the in-frame ones, dropping some. Here the sample spans about 1,600 clones, under 20% being singletons. Specimen: tumor tissue. These receptors were obtained from a human donor with diffuse large B-cell lymphoma. Each CDR3 is given with its conserved first and last residue. The order of the fields is J gene, clone size, D gene, V gene, CDR3 DNA, CDR3 protein. The D gene is left open where the match is weak. Clone size is shown for a subset of rows, as once, few, many or a class of expanded clone.

j_gene: TRBJ1-5; abundance: few; d_gene: TRBD1; v_gene: TRBV2; CDR3nt: TGTGCCAGCAAGGGGGCTAGCAATCAGCCCCAGCATTTT; CDR3aa: CASKGASNQPQHF
j_gene: TRBJ2-3; abundance: -; d_gene: TRBD1; v_gene: TRBV5-1; CDR3nt: TGCGCCAGCAGCCTCGGACAGGGTGGCACAGATACGCAGTATTTT; CDR3aa: CASSLGQGGTDTQYF
j_gene: TRBJ1-4; abundance: -; d_gene: -; v_gene: TRBV7-9; CDR3nt: TGTGCCAGCAGCGAAGGGTCAACTAATGAAAAACTGTTTTTT; CDR3aa: CASSEGSTNEKLFF
j_gene: TRBJ2-6; abundance: large; d_gene: -; v_gene: TRBV10-2; CDR3nt: TGCGCCAGCAGTGATCCCGGGGCCAACGTCCTGACTTTC; CDR3aa: CASSDPGANVLTF
j_gene: TRBJ1-1; abundance: few; d_gene: TRBD1; v_gene: TRBV16; CDR3nt: TGTGCCAGCAGCCCGACAGGGGGAAAGACTGAAGCTTTCTTT; CDR3aa: CASSPTGGKTEAFF
j_gene: TRBJ2-7; abundance: -; d_gene: TRBD2; v_gene: TRBV19; CDR3nt: TGTGCCAGTACCCCCGGGATGGGGGGGTACTACGAGCAGTACTTC; CDR3aa: CASTPGMGGYYEQYF
j_gene: TRBJ1-2; abundance: few; d_gene: TRBD1; v_gene: TRBV6-1; CDR3nt: TGTGCCAGCAGTACAGGGGCGAACTATGGCTACACCTTC; CDR3aa: CASSTGANYGYTF
j_gene: TRBJ2-3; abundance: few; d_gene: TRBD2; v_gene: TRBV28; CDR3nt: TGTGCCGGAAGAGCGGGGGGAACAGATACGCAGTATTTT; CDR3aa: CAGRAGGTDTQYF
j_gene: TRBJ2-2; abundance: -; d_gene: TRBD1; v_gene: TRBV9; CDR3nt: TGTGCCAGCAGCTTAGTCGACAGGGCGAACACCGGGGAGCTGTTTTTT; CDR3aa: CASSLVDRANTGELFF
j_gene: TRBJ2-7; abundance: -; d_gene: -; v_gene: TRBV7-9; CDR3nt: TGTGCCAGCAGCTTAAGCGACCGTGCCTACGAGCAGTACTTC; CDR3aa: CASSLSDRAYEQYF
j_gene: TRBJ2-7; abundance: -; d_gene: -; v_gene: TRBV19; CDR3nt: TGTGCCAGTAGTATAGGCCAGGTCTACGAGCAGTACTTC; CDR3aa: CASSIGQVYEQYF
j_gene: TRBJ2-7; abundance: hyperexpanded; d_gene: -; v_gene: TRBV7-2; CDR3nt: TGTGCCAGCAGCTTAGGTGGCAGCTTCGAGCAGTACTTC; CDR3aa: CASSLGGSFEQYF
j_gene: TRBJ1-6; abundance: -; d_gene: -; v_gene: TRBV19; CDR3nt: TGTGCCAGTACCCCGAGGCGACAGGACAATTCACCCCTCCACTTT; CDR3aa: CASTPRRQDNSPLHF
j_gene: TRBJ2-7; abundance: -; d_gene: TRBD2; v_gene: TRBV5-1; CDR3nt: TGCGCCAGCAGCCGCCTAGCGGACTCCTACGAGCAGTACTTC; CDR3aa: CASSRLADSYEQYF
j_gene: TRBJ2-7; abundance: few; d_gene: -; v_gene: TRBV7-2; CDR3nt: TGTGCCAGCAGGCCACCCGGACGGCACGAGCAGTACTTC; CDR3aa: CASRPPGRHEQYF
j_gene: TRBJ2-5; abundance: -; d_gene: -; v_gene: TRBV5-1; CDR3nt: TGCGCCAGCAGCTTAAAAGAGACCCAGTACTTC; CDR3aa: CASSLKETQYF
j_gene: TRBJ2-7; abundance: few; d_gene: TRBD2; v_gene: TRBV19; CDR3nt: TGTGCCAGTAGTCCGGGGGGGGAGCAGTACTTC; CDR3aa: CASSPGGEQYF
j_gene: TRBJ2-1; abundance: once; d_gene: -; v_gene: TRBV27; CDR3nt: TGTGCCAGCAGGGGGGGTTTCGGCAATGAGCAGTTCTTC; CDR3aa: CASRGGFGNEQFF
j_gene: TRBJ1-5; abundance: -; d_gene: TRBD1; v_gene: TRBV27; CDR3nt: TGTGCCAGCAGTCCCGGGACAGGGGAAGGCAATCAGCCCCAGCATTTT; CDR3aa: CASSPGTGEGNQPQHF
j_gene: TRBJ2-6; abundance: -; d_gene: -; v_gene: TRBV2; CDR3nt: TGTGCCAGCAGTGAACAGAGGGCTGGGGCCAACGTCCTGACTTTC; CDR3aa: CASSEQRAGANVLTF
j_gene: TRBJ1-5; abundance: -; d_gene: -; v_gene: TRBV6-1; CDR3nt: TGTGCCAGCAGTGAAGCTTTACTAGGGCGGCTCAATCAGCCCCAGCATTTT; CDR3aa: CASSEALLGRLNQPQHF
j_gene: TRBJ2-1; abundance: -; d_gene: TRBD2; v_gene: TRBV28; CDR3nt: TGTGCCAGCAGTCCCCGGACTAGCGCCTCCTACAATGAGCAGTTCTTC; CDR3aa: CASSPRTSASYNEQFF
j_gene: TRBJ1-1; abundance: -; d_gene: TRBD1; v_gene: TRBV11-3; CDR3nt: TGTGCCAGCAGTTATACAGGGGATACTGAAGCTTTCTTT; CDR3aa: CASSYTGDTEAFF
j_gene: TRBJ2-1; abundance: few; d_gene: -; v_gene: TRBV4-3; CDR3nt: TGCGCCAGCAGCCAAGGACCCACAGTCCTTTCGTACAATGAGCAGTTCTTC; CDR3aa: CASSQGPTVLSYNEQFF
j_gene: TRBJ1-4; abundance: few; d_gene: TRBD1; v_gene: TRBV5-8; CDR3nt: TGTGCCAGCAGCTTGGCGGACAGGGTAGGGGAAAAACTGTTTTTT; CDR3aa: CASSLADRVGEKLFF
j_gene: TRBJ1-2; abundance: few; d_gene: -; v_gene: TRBV7-2; CDR3nt: TGTGCCAGCAGCTTACAACAGGCGAAGAGTCGGGGCTACACCTTC; CDR3aa: CASSLQQAKSRGYTF
j_gene: TRBJ1-2; abundance: few; d_gene: -; v_gene: TRBV7-9; CDR3nt: TGTGCCAGCAGTGTACAGGGATTCTATGGCTACACCTTC; CDR3aa: CASSVQGFYGYTF
j_gene: TRBJ2-3; abundance: few; d_gene: -; v_gene: TRBV7-2; CDR3nt: TGTGCCAGCAGCTCGACTGGAGATACGCAGTATTTT; CDR3aa: CASSSTGDTQYF
j_gene: TRBJ1-2; abundance: few; d_gene: TRBD1; v_gene: TRBV7-9; CDR3nt: TGTGCCAGCAGCTTGTGGGTGACAGGGCGCGATGGCTACACCTTC; CDR3aa: CASSLWVTGRDGYTF
j_gene: TRBJ1-1; abundance: -; d_gene: -; v_gene: TRBV11-2; CDR3nt: TGTGCCAGCAGCCAGAGAGTCCTGAACACTGAAGCTTTCTTT; CDR3aa: CASSQRVLNTEAFF
j_gene: TRBJ2-1; abundance: -; d_gene: -; v_gene: TRBV6-6; CDR3nt: TGTGCCAGCAGTCATAAGGTCAATGAGCAGTTCTTC; CDR3aa: CASSHKVNEQFF
j_gene: TRBJ1-5; abundance: -; d_gene: -; v_gene: TRBV5-1; CDR3nt: TGCGCCAGCAGCTTGGGTACAGGGTTTAGTCAGCCCCAGCATTTT; CDR3aa: CASSLGTGFSQPQHF
j_gene: TRBJ2-7; abundance: few; d_gene: -; v_gene: TRBV7-2; CDR3nt: TGTGCCAGCAGCTTGGGCAAACAATACGAGCAGTACTTC; CDR3aa: CASSLGKQYEQYF
j_gene: TRBJ2-7; abundance: -; d_gene: -; v_gene: TRBV18; CDR3nt: TGTGCCAGCTCACATAGCAACGGACTCTACGAGCAGTACTTC; CDR3aa: CASSHSNGLYEQYF
j_gene: TRBJ1-1; abundance: -; d_gene: -; v_gene: TRBV7-3; CDR3nt: TGTGCCAGCAGCTTAAATGGGGATGAAGCTTTCTTT; CDR3aa: CASSLNGDEAFF
j_gene: TRBJ2-7; abundance: -; d_gene: -; v_gene: TRBV25-1; CDR3nt: TGTGCCAGCTGGCAGGGCGAGCAGTACTTC; CDR3aa: CASWQGEQYF
j_gene: TRBJ2-7; abundance: -; d_gene: -; v_gene: TRBV7-2; CDR3nt: TGTGCCAGCAGCTTTAGTGGATCCTACGAGCAGTACTTC; CDR3aa: CASSFSGSYEQYF
j_gene: TRBJ2-1; abundance: few; d_gene: -; v_gene: TRBV5-1; CDR3nt: TGCGCCAGCAGCTTGGGGGGGCCTAGCGGTTTCTACAATGAGCAGTTCTTC; CDR3aa: CASSLGGPSGFYNEQFF
j_gene: TRBJ2-1; abundance: -; d_gene: -; v_gene: TRBV18; CDR3nt: TGTGCCAGCTCACCGCAAAGGGGTGGGAATGAGCAGTTCTTC; CDR3aa: CASSPQRGGNEQFF
j_gene: TRBJ2-1; abundance: -; d_gene: -; v_gene: TRBV9; CDR3nt: TGTGCCAGCAGCGTAGCAGAGACAGGCTACAATGAGCAGTTCTTC; CDR3aa: CASSVAETGYNEQFF
j_gene: TRBJ1-2; abundance: few; d_gene: -; v_gene: TRBV15; CDR3nt: TGTGCCACCAGCAGAGGGACATCCGATCGCTATGGCTACACCTTC; CDR3aa: CATSRGTSDRYGYTF
j_gene: TRBJ2-2; abundance: few; d_gene: TRBD1; v_gene: TRBV27; CDR3nt: TGTGCCAGCAGTTGGACAGGCCTTCCCGGGGAGCTGTTTTTT; CDR3aa: CASSWTGLPGELFF
j_gene: TRBJ2-4; abundance: -; d_gene: -; v_gene: TRBV2; CDR3nt: TGTGCCAGCAGTGAAGCGCTTGGCAGGGTAAACATTCAGTACTTC; CDR3aa: CASSEALGRVNIQYF
j_gene: TRBJ2-7; abundance: -; d_gene: TRBD2; v_gene: TRBV9; CDR3nt: TGTGCCAGCAGCGTAGAAAGCGGGGGTACCTACGAGCAGTACTTC; CDR3aa: CASSVESGGTYEQYF